The 5 T cell receptor beta chains below come from one sample, sequenced in a study of blood T cells in healthy people across ages. Then a second PCR, running about 7 to 11 cycles, was carried out with a sample-barcoded 5' primer and a J-beta primer mix. TCRdb redid the calling of the 5' RACE reads with MiXCR, one entry per CDR3 protein. The sample lists some 760,000 distinct CDR3 sequences, just under 25% occurring once. A further study also used this sample, focusing on T cells of mothers and their children.

Sequenced input: blood. The receptors were sampled from a boy between 5 and 17 years old in good health.

DNA for the CDR3: TGCAGTGCTAGAGGTCCGAACCACGGGGAGACCCAGTACTTC. Its translation: CSARGPNHGETQYF. The chain links TRBV20-1 to TRBJ2-5; D gene unclear. V lost 1 base to trimming and J lost 5 bases, with 14 bases between them. From germline, CDR1 is DFQATT and CDR2 SNEGSKA (reference sequence). The CDR3 is 14 residues long.

This clonotype was seen ten or more times. The chain links TRBV5-1 to TRBJ1-1; D unresolved. This CDR3 is built from 13 residues. Per germline, CDR1 SGHRS and CDR2 YFSETQ. V dropped 5 bases and J dropped 3 bases, with 11 bases sitting between them. Here the CDR3 reads CASRPTADTEAFF. DNA for the CDR3: TGCGCCAGCAGACCCACGGCGGACACTGAAGCTTTCTTT.

This rearrangement joins TRBV4-1 to TRBJ1-4; D is ambiguous. CDR3 length equals 16 residues. The germline CDR1 and CDR2 sequences are MGHRA and YSYEKL. With 1 base removed from V and 0 bases from J, the gap between germline ends came to 9 bases. The CDR3, as DNA: TGCGCCAGCAGCCAAGTGTTGGTCACAACTAATGAAAAACTGTTTTTT. Its translation: CASSQVLVTTNEKLFF.

V is TRBV20-1 and J is TRBJ2-7; perhaps TRBD1 as D (6 bases). Trimming cost V 6 bases and J 5 bases, with 14 bases left between them. The CDR3 length is 12 residues. Germline CDR1 DFQATT, CDR2 SNEGSKA (reference sequence). CDR3 protein: CSATDQGNEQYF. The CDR3 DNA reads as TGCAGTGCCACCGACCAGGGGAACGAGCAGTACTTC.

This clonotype showed up just a few times. This sequence joins TRBV5-1 and TRBJ2-5; 7 nucleotides agree with TRBD1. With V trimmed by 4 bases and J by 2 bases, 5 bases remained unmatched. This CDR3 contains 14 residues. The germline CDR1 and CDR2 sequences are SGHRS and YFSETQ. CDR3 loop: CASSPGTEQETQYF. The CDR3 coding sequence is TGCGCCAGCAGCCCAGGGACAGAACAAGAGACCCAGTACTTC. Full variable domain (missing parts from reference TRBV5-1 and TRBJ2-5): KAGVTQTPRYLIKTRGQQVTLSCSPISGHRSVSWYQQTPGQGLQFLFEYFSETQRNKGNFPGRFSGRQFSNSRSEMNVSTLELGDSALYLCASSPGTEQETQYFGPGTRLLVL.